These 27 T cell receptor beta chains were all obtained from the same sample, sequenced in a study of cytomegalovirus exposure and HLA in healthy donors. A multiplex PCR was run with 60 Vbeta primers and 13 Jbeta primers. Produced via immunoSEQ multiplex PCR; TCRdb's table is partial and in-frame only. This sample has about 120,000 clones; 17% occur once, and the top ten carry about 2.6%. The sequenced sample consisted of PBMCs. The receptors shown here come from a female donor in good health and CMV-seropositive.

This clone was picked up a small number of times. The V call is TRBV5-1, the J call TRBJ2-7; TRBD1 is a possible D gene (6 bases). V was clipped by 0 bases and J by 7 bases, with 14 bases between them. This CDR3 has 14 residues. Germline CDR1 reads SGHRS; CDR2 reads YFSETQ. Here the CDR3 reads CASSLDRVGTEQYF. The CDR3 DNA reads TGCGCCAGCAGCTTGGACAGGGTCGGGACGGAGCAGTACTTC.

This clone has a handful of counts. The chain links TRBV27 to TRBJ2-7; tentative D call: TRBD1 (6 bases). Germline CDR1 is MNHEY and CDR2 is SMNVEV (reference sequence). Trimming pared 3 bases from V and 4 bases from J, leaving 16 bases between. The CDR3 loop spans 15 amino acids. The CDR3 is CASSLGTGRLYEQYF. The CDR3, as DNA: TGTGCCAGCAGTTTGGGAACAGGGCGCCTTTACGAGCAGTACTTC.

The chain couples TRBV28 to TRBJ1-5; D uncertain. Trimming stripped 7 bases from V and 6 bases from J, with 10 bases between. Germline CDR1 and CDR2: MDHEN and SYDVKM. CDR3 length: 12 amino acids. This CDR3 is CASTQEGQPQHF. In DNA form, the CDR3 reads TGTGCCAGCACCCAGGAGGGTCAGCCCCAGCATTTT.

V gene TRBV5-6 combines with J gene TRBJ2-7; 7 nucleotides line up with TRBD2. This CDR3 is 15 amino acids long. The V and J ends lost 0 bases and 6 bases, in that order; junction bases with no gene match: 9. The germline V gene encodes CDR1 SGHDT and CDR2 YYEEEE. DNA for the CDR3: TGTGCCAGCAGCTTGGCCGGGAGGACTGATGGCGAGCAGTACTTC. As protein: CASSLAGRTDGEQYF.

V is TRBV5-6 and J is TRBJ2-1; no clear D. Per the germline V gene, CDR1 is SGHDT and CDR2 is YYEEEE. V was trimmed by 5 bases and J by 4 bases, leaving 4 bases between them. The CDR3 is made up of 11 amino acids. The CDR3 sequence: CASRRYNEQFF. The CDR3 DNA reads as TGTGCCAGCAGGCGTTACAATGAGCAGTTCTTC.

This clone has only a few counts. The CDR3 DNA reads TGTGCCAGCAGCACCGGACAGGGGGGGGCCGGGGAGCTGTTTTTT. It yields the protein CASSTGQGGAGELFF. The V gene is TRBV5-6, the J gene TRBJ2-2; 10 bases match TRBD1. Trimming at V came to 4 bases and at J to 6 bases, leaving 6 bases not matched to a gene. Germline-derived CDR1 and CDR2 are SGHDT and YYEEEE. The CDR3 spans 15 residues. The entire variable domain, with the rest obtained from reference TRBV5-6 and TRBJ2-2, is as follows: DAGVTQSPTHLIKTRGQQVTLRCSPKSGHDTVSWYQQALGQGPQFIFQYYEEEERQRGNFPDRFSGHQFPNYSSELNVNALLLGDSALYLCASSTGQGGAGELFFGEGSRLTVL.

This clone was observed a handful of times. The rearrangement uses TRBV4-3 and TRBJ1-4; 9 bases align to TRBD1. Germline V CDR1 and CDR2: LGHNA, YSLEER. The CDR3 has 15 amino acids. The junction had 7 bases not matched to a gene; V was cut back by 4 bases and J by 7 bases. In nucleotides, the CDR3 is TGCGCCAGCAGCCGAGGACAGGGGCCGGGTGAAAAACTGTTTTTT. Protein product: CASSRGQGPGEKLFF.

This clone occurred a few times. The rearrangement uses TRBV4-3 and TRBJ2-3, with D possibly matching TRBD2 (6 bases). CDR3 length: 12 residues. CDR1 and CDR2 from the germline V gene are LGHNA and YSLEER. V dropped 4 bases and J dropped 7 bases, with 9 bases sitting between them. The CDR3 DNA sequence: TGCGCCAGCAGCCTAGGGAGGCATACGCAGTATTTT. The encoded protein is CASSLGRHTQYF.

This clone was observed a single time. Written as DNA, the CDR3 is TGTGCCAGCAGCCCAGGGGGGAATAATGAAAAACTGTTTTTT. Its protein is CASSPGGNNEKLFF. V gene TRBV7-9 combines with J gene TRBJ1-4, with 7 bases identical to TRBD1. The CDR3 extends over 14 amino acids. The V gene's germline CDR1 is SEHNR and CDR2 FQNEAQ (reference sequence). With V trimmed by 5 bases and J by 4 bases, 4 bases remained unmatched. Together with reference TRBV7-9 and TRBJ1-4, the CDR3 gives the full variable domain: DTGVSQNPRHKITKRGQNVTFRCDPISEHNRLYWYRQTLGQGPEFLTYFQNEAQLEKSRLLSDRFSAERPKGSFSTLEIQRTEQGDSAMYLCASSPGGNNEKLFFGSGTQLSVL.

The CDR3 region is CASLGGPYGYTF. The CDR3 DNA reads TGTGCCAGCCTAGGGGGTCCCTATGGCTACACCTTC. The chain joins TRBV28 to TRBJ1-2, with TRBD1 as a possible D gene (6 bases). The CDR3 totals 12 residues. Germline CDR1 and CDR2: MDHEN and SYDVKM. V was cut by 8 bases and J by 4 bases, with 11 bases left in between.

This clone has more than one count but fewer than ten. The chain combines TRBV5-1 with TRBJ1-1, with 7 bases lining up with TRBD1. Germline-derived CDR1 and CDR2 are SGHRS and YFSETQ. After removal of 2 bases from V and 0 bases from J, the junction contained 1 base not matched to a gene. This CDR3 spans 14 amino acids. CDR3 in amino acids: CASSLQGMNTEAFF. The CDR3 nucleotides are TGCGCCAGCAGCTTACAGGGGATGAACACTGAAGCTTTCTTT.

This clone was observed a handful of times. The chain has TRBV4-2 and TRBJ1-4; 11 nucleotides match TRBD1. The trim removed 5 bases at V and 8 bases at J, leaving 4 bases unmatched. This CDR3 is built from 14 residues. Per germline, CDR1 LGHNA and CDR2 YNFKEQ. The CDR3 DNA reads as TGTGCCAGCAGCTCGGACAGGGGGCGAGAAAAACTGTTTTTT. Amino acids: CASSSDRGREKLFF.

In this sample, this clone turned up a few times. The chain joins TRBV5-1 to TRBJ2-7; 7 bases align to TRBD2. V trimming: 4 bases; J trimming: 6 bases; junction bases outside the gene matches: 16. CDR1 is SGHRS and CDR2 is YFSETQ in the germline V gene. CDR3 length: 16 residues. Written as DNA, the CDR3 is TGCGCCAGCAGCCTAGAAAGCGGGACGGTCCCAGGCGAGCAGTACTTC. Amino acids: CASSLESGTVPGEQYF.

There are a few counts of this clone. This chain connects TRBV15 to TRBJ2-7; tentative D call: TRBD2 (6 bases). This CDR3 region has 14 residues. V lost 2 bases and J 0 bases, leaving 8 bases between the germline ends. CDR1 and CDR2 from the germline V gene are LNHNV and YYDKDF (reference sequence). CDR3 sequence reads: CATSRTGDSYEQYF. In DNA form, the CDR3 reads TGTGCCACCAGCAGAACGGGGGACTCCTACGAGCAGTACTTC.

The V and J genes are TRBV7-9 and TRBJ2-7; TRBD1 is a possible D gene (6 bases). Deletions cut 7 bases from V and 3 bases from J, with 19 bases between. Germline loops: CDR1 SEHNR, CDR2 FQNEAQ (reference sequence). The CDR3 is 15 residues long. CDR3 loop: CASTRLRDRLYEQYF. CDR3 nucleotide sequence: TGTGCCAGCACCAGACTCCGAGACAGGCTCTACGAGCAGTACTTC.

CDR3 nucleotide sequence: TGTGCCAGCAGTACCGGGACAGGCGATCAGCCCCAGCATTTT. As protein: CASSTGTGDQPQHF. The chain links TRBV7-2 to TRBJ1-5, with 8 bases aligning to TRBD1. Per the germline V gene, CDR1 is SGHTA and CDR2 is FQGNSA. V lost 6 bases, J lost 5 bases, and 6 bases stayed unmatched. This CDR3 contains 14 residues.

This clone has just a few counts. V usage is TRBV5-3 and J usage is TRBJ1-5, with 8 bases identical to TRBD1. Being an ORF, TRBV5-3 has a function that is uncertain. The CDR3 extends over 15 amino acids. Germline trimming cut 0 bases from V and 6 bases from J; bases unmatched to any gene: 5. Here the CDR3 DNA reads TGTGCCAGAAGCTTGGCCAGGGGGCTAAGTCAGCCCCAGCATTTT. Its protein is CARSLARGLSQPQHF.

J is TRBJ2-3 and V is TRBV4-3; D is possibly TRBD1 (6 bases). Trimming removed 0 bases at V and 6 bases at J, with 19 bases between. The CDR3 sequence is 17 residues long. Looked up from germline, CDR1 is LGHNA and CDR2 is YSLEER. CDR3 nucleotides: TGCGCCAGCAGCCAAGAGACGCCAGCAGGGGTCATCGATACGCAGTATTTT. Translation: CASSQETPAGVIDTQYF.

This rearrangement joins TRBV4-1 to TRBJ1-1, with TRBD1 matching over 7 bases. This CDR3 has 18 amino acids. V was pared by 1 base and J by 4 bases, with 15 bases of the junction left unmatched. Germline CDR1 MGHRA, CDR2 YSYEKL. For the CDR3, the DNA is TGCGCCAGCAGCCAAGTTTTCCCCACCGGGAACAGGGGCACTGAAGCTTTCTTT. It encodes CASSQVFPTGNRGTEAFF.

The chain links TRBV5-1 to TRBJ2-7; possibly TRBD1 for D (6 bases). CDR1 and CDR2 (germline): SGHRS, YFSETQ. CDR3 length: 16 residues. V lost 4 bases and J lost 2, with 19 bases in between. CDR3 region: CASSGYDRTPPYEQYF. For the CDR3, the DNA is TGCGCCAGCAGCGGATATGACAGGACGCCCCCCTACGAGCAGTACTTC.

Remarks on this clone: Sequence at one end of the junction differs from germline and may be a read error. This chain joins TRBV2 and TRBJ2-1; no definite D call. Germline assignment: CDR1 SNHLY and CDR2 FYNNEI. This CDR3 has 11 amino acids. In nucleotides, the CDR3 is TGTGCCAGCAGTGGTTACAGTGAGCAGTTCTTC. Residues: CASSGYSEQFF.

To note about this clone: The junction differs from germline at one of its ends, possibly a read error. The chain carries TRBV7-7 and TRBJ2-1; 13 bases match TRBD2. This CDR3 spans 17 amino acids. Germline V gene data show CDR1 as SSHAT and CDR2 as FNYEAQ (reference sequence). For the CDR3, the DNA is TGTGCTAGCAGCTTATTTTTGGGGACTAGCGGGATGGATGAGCAGTTCTTC. Translating it yields CASSLFLGTSGMDEQFF.

This clone was observed a few times. The chain links TRBV4-1 to TRBJ1-1; no clear D gene. This CDR3 has 15 residues. V lost 3 bases to trimming and J lost 0 bases, with 11 bases between them. Germline V gene lookup returns CDR1 MGHRA and CDR2 YSYEKL. The CDR3 spells CASSHPTDLNTEAFF. The DNA for the CDR3 is TGCGCCAGCAGCCACCCTACTGATCTGAACACTGAAGCTTTCTTT.

This clone appeared a few times. The chain carries TRBV20-1 and TRBJ2-7; D is undetermined. There are 10 residues in the CDR3. CDR1 and CDR2 (germline): DFQATT, SNEGSKA (reference sequence). V dropped 5 bases and J dropped 6 bases, with 8 bases sitting between them. The CDR3 loop is CSAVSSEQYF. The CDR3 DNA is TGCAGTGCTGTTAGTTCCGAGCAGTACTTC.

The chain couples TRBV7-9 to TRBJ2-7; 9 positions match TRBD1. V shed 5 bases, J shed 2 bases, and the junction held 7 bases outside the gene matches. Looked up from germline, CDR1 is SEHNR and CDR2 is FQNEAQ (reference sequence). This CDR3 contains 15 residues. DNA of the CDR3: TGTGCCAGCAGCCGGAACAGGGGGCCGACCTACGAGCAGTACTTC. Amino acid sequence: CASSRNRGPTYEQYF. Filled out from reference TRBV7-9 and TRBJ2-7, the complete variable domain reads DTGVSQNPRHKITKRGQNVTFRCDPISEHNRLYWYRQTLGQGPEFLTYFQNEAQLEKSRLLSDRFSAERPKGSFSTLEIQRTEQGDSAMYLCASSRNRGPTYEQYFGPGTRLTVT.

The V call is TRBV2, the J call TRBJ2-1, with a weak D call TRBD2 (5 bases). The CDR3 sequence is 14 residues long. Germline CDR1 is SNHLY and CDR2 is FYNNEI. Deletions cut 8 bases from V and 2 bases from J, with 13 bases between. The CDR3: CASGGESAYNEQFF. In nucleotides, the CDR3 is TGTGCCAGCGGTGGGGAGAGCGCCTACAATGAGCAGTTCTTC.

This clone was detected only a few times. The chain combines TRBV4-1 with TRBJ1-1, with D unresolved. CDR1 is MGHRA and CDR2 is YSYEKL in the germline V gene. The CDR3 is 15 amino acids. Trimming took 4 bases from V and 0 from J, leaving 12 bases between them. The CDR3 loop is CASSPMWSMNTEAFF. The CDR3 DNA is TGCGCCAGCAGCCCGATGTGGAGCATGAACACTGAAGCTTTCTTT.